Presented here are 23 T cell receptor beta chains from one specimen sequenced in a study of CD8 T cells in Susac syndrome. With random hexamers, 0.5 to 1 ug RNA was reverse transcribed. Via MiXCR, TCRdb re-called the immunoSEQ multiplex PCR reads, giving one row per CDR3 protein. Found here are over 300,000 distinct CDR3 sequences, about 91% of them singletons; the top ten hold roughly 0.059%. Sequencing used CD4+ T cells from PBMCs. These receptor sequences come from a human donor with multiple sclerosis.

V usage is TRBV27 and J usage is TRBJ2-1; tentatively, D is TRBD2 (7 bases). The germline V gene encodes CDR1 MNHEY and CDR2 SMNVEV (reference sequence). The CDR3 is 15 amino acids. V was shortened by 3 bases and J by 5 bases, with 14 bases between the two germline ends. The CDR3 reads CASSFARGDNNEQFF. For the CDR3, the DNA is TGTGCCAGCAGTTTCGCCCGGGGGGACAACAATGAGCAGTTCTTC.

The V call is TRBV5-1, the J call TRBJ1-5, with unresolved D. The V gene's germline CDR1 is SGHRS and CDR2 YFSETQ. V was clipped by 2 bases and J by 5 bases, with 11 bases between them. The CDR3 is made up of 14 amino acids. The CDR3 loop is CASSFGGVDQPQHF. Written as DNA, the CDR3 is TGCGCCAGCAGCTTTGGAGGAGTGGATCAGCCCCAGCATTTT.

This chain links TRBV3-1 with TRBJ1-1; possible D gene TRBD1, 5 bases. The V gene's germline CDR1 is LGHDT and CDR2 YNNKEL (reference sequence). Trimming took off 1 base at V and 3 bases at J, with 12 bases between the two ends. This CDR3 comprises 15 residues. DNA of the CDR3: TGTGCCAGCAGCCAAGGAACAGGAGGGTACACTGAAGCTTTCTTT. It yields the protein CASSQGTGGYTEAFF.

The chain uses TRBV7-9 and TRBJ1-1, with D tentatively TRBD1 (6 bases). The CDR3 loop spans 12 amino acids. Trimming took 5 bases from V and 10 from J, leaving 14 bases between them. Germline V gene sequence: CDR1 SEHNR, CDR2 FQNEAQ (reference sequence). In nucleotides, the CDR3 is TGTGCCAGCAGCCTGCTACAGGGACGAGCTTTCTTT. This gives the protein CASSLLQGRAFF.

With respect to this clonotype: A junction boundary mismatches the germline segment, possibly from a read error. The chain employs TRBV3-1 and TRBJ2-5; D might be TRBD1 (6 bases). The CDR3 sequence is 17 residues long. Germline lookup yields CDR1 LGHDT and CDR2 YNNKEL (reference sequence). The CDR3 nucleotides are TGTGCCAGCAGTCAAGCCGGCCCTACAGGGACCAAAGAGACCCAGTACTTC. Its protein is CASSQAGPTGTKETQYF.

The chain recombines TRBV3-1 with TRBJ2-3; D not certain. The CDR3 has 13 residues. V lost 4 bases and J lost 7, with 12 bases in between. Germline V gene lookup returns CDR1 LGHDT and CDR2 YNNKEL (reference sequence). The CDR3 DNA follows: TGTGCCAGCAGCCGACGACCTCACCATACGCAGTATTTT. Protein: CASSRRPHHTQYF.

The chain has TRBV9 and TRBJ2-3; D is unclear. Germline CDR1 reads SGDLS; CDR2 reads YYNGEE. V lost 2 bases and J 0 bases, leaving 13 bases between the germline ends. The CDR3 has 16 residues. The CDR3 DNA reads as TGTGCCAGCAGCGTTTGGACGGGCCCTAGCACAGATACGCAGTATTTT. The encoded protein is CASSVWTGPSTDTQYF.

The chain uses TRBV5-1 and TRBJ2-6, with D hard to call. V was clipped by 2 bases and J by 0 bases, with 12 bases between them. Germline values: CDR1 SGHRS, CDR2 YFSETQ. CDR3 length: 17 amino acids. The CDR3: CASSFGDSSSGANVLTF. The CDR3 DNA is TGCGCCAGCAGCTTTGGGGATTCGAGCTCTGGGGCCAACGTCCTGACTTTC.

The rearrangement links TRBV19 to TRBJ1-1; D is ambiguous. CDR1 and CDR2 (germline): LNHDA, SQIVND (reference sequence). The CDR3 extends over 12 amino acids. V gave up 7 bases and J gave up 0 bases, with 6 bases separating them. CDR3 DNA sequence: TGTGCCAGTAATCGGGTGAACACTGAAGCTTTCTTT. It codes for CASNRVNTEAFF. Together with reference TRBV19 and TRBJ1-1, the CDR3 gives the full variable domain: DGGITQSPKYLFRKEGQNVTLSCEQNLNHDAMYWYRQDPGQGLRLIYYSQIVNDFQKGDIAEGYSVSREKKESFPLTVTSAQKNPTAFYLCASNRVNTEAFFGQGTRLTVV.

The chain recombines TRBV3-1 with TRBJ1-1, with D unresolved. This CDR3 region has 13 residues. V lost 7 bases and J lost 5, with 14 bases in between. Per the germline V gene, CDR1 is LGHDT and CDR2 is YNNKEL (reference sequence). The CDR3 coding sequence is TGTGCCAGCACCGACCCGATGTTGACTGAAGCTTTCTTT. Its protein is CASTDPMLTEAFF.

The chain carries TRBV24-1 and TRBJ1-2; no reliable D call. V was pared by 5 bases and J by 0 bases, with 15 bases between. The CDR3 covers 16 residues. Per the germline V gene, CDR1 is KGHDR and CDR2 is SFDVKD. CDR3 nucleotide sequence: TGTGCCACCAGTGCAGGAGGGATCGGATCTAACTATGGCTACACCTTC. Amino acid sequence: CATSAGGIGSNYGYTF.

V gene TRBV7-9 combines with J gene TRBJ1-4; tentatively, D is TRBD1 (5 bases). V was shortened by 5 bases and J by 0 bases, with 10 bases between the two germline ends. Germline CDR1 and CDR2: SEHNR and FQNEAQ (reference sequence). The CDR3 totals 15 residues. CDR3 sequence (DNA): TGTGCCAGCAGCCACCGACAGACAACTAATGAAAAACTGTTTTTT. Protein product: CASSHRQTTNEKLFF.

This chain links TRBV3-1 with TRBJ2-1; possible D gene TRBD2, 6 bases. CDR1 and CDR2 from the germline V gene are LGHDT and YNNKEL (reference sequence). Trimming removed 4 bases from V and 8 bases from J, with 15 bases in between. The CDR3 is 14 amino acids. Here the CDR3 reads CASSLAGSGDEQFF. The CDR3 region has the DNA TGTGCCAGCAGCCTGGCCGGGAGTGGCGATGAGCAGTTCTTC.

The rearrangement links TRBV5-1 to TRBJ2-1; 8 bases are shared with TRBD2. The V gene's germline CDR1 is SGHRS and CDR2 YFSETQ. The CDR3 covers 17 residues. J lost 0 bases, V lost 4 bases, and 9 bases had no gene match. Written as DNA, the CDR3 is TGCGCCAGCAGCCCAAGCGGGAGTGGTAGCTCCTACAATGAGCAGTTCTTC. Translated: CASSPSGSGSSYNEQFF.

CDR3 region: CASNPQGPNTGELFF. The CDR3 region has the DNA TGTGCCAGCAACCCGCAGGGTCCGAACACCGGGGAGCTGTTTTTT. The chain joins TRBV6-2 or TRBV6-3 to TRBJ2-2, with D perhaps TRBD1 (5 bases). V was trimmed by 7 bases and J by 0 bases, leaving 12 bases between them. Per the germline V gene, CDR1 is MNHEY and CDR2 is SVGEGT. The CDR3 length is 15 residues.

This clonotype was counted a single time. The chain uses TRBV7-2 and TRBJ1-2; 7 bases agree with TRBD1. The CDR3 runs 13 residues. The junction had 1 base not matched to a gene; V was cut back by 2 bases and J by 4 bases. The V gene's germline CDR1 is SGHTA and CDR2 FQGNSA. The CDR3 region has the DNA TGTGCCAGCAGCTTAAACAGGGGCTATGGCTACACCTTC. It translates to CASSLNRGYGYTF. Based on the CDR3 plus reference TRBV7-2 and TRBJ1-2, the full variable domain is GAGVSQSPSNKVTEKGKDVELRCDPISGHTALYWYRQSLGQGLEFLIYFQGNSAPDKSGLPSDRFSAERTGGSVSTLTIQRTQQEDSAVYLCASSLNRGYGYTFGSGTRLTVV.

This chain links TRBV7-3 with TRBJ1-6; D unresolved. CDR1 and CDR2 from the germline V gene are SGHTA and FQGTGA. V shed 2 bases and J shed 6 bases, with 11 bases lying between them. CDR3 length equals 15 residues. DNA for the CDR3: TGTGCCAGCAGCTTAGGAGGACGCTCTAATTCACCCCTCCACTTT. Translation gives CASSLGGRSNSPLHF.

CDR3 in DNA: TGCAGCGTTGAGGATGCCCCCCCGTCCTACGAGCAGTACTTC. Amino acids: CSVEDAPPSYEQYF. V and J are TRBV29-1 and TRBJ2-7, with no clear D. The CDR3 sequence is 14 residues long. V lost 3 bases and J 1 base, leaving 13 bases between the germline ends. CDR1 and CDR2 from the germline V gene are SQVTM and ANQGSEA.

V usage is TRBV7-9 and J usage is TRBJ2-7; TRBD2 agrees at 11 bases. Trimming took 11 bases from V and 0 from J; bases not matched to a gene: 15. The CDR3 runs to 17 residues. Germline values: CDR1 SEHNR, CDR2 FQNEAQ (reference sequence). The CDR3 nucleotides read TGTGCCTCCCGCGGGGTAGCGGGGGGGGCGAGCTCCTACGAGCAGTACTTC. Protein sequence: CASRGVAGGASSYEQYF.

The V and J genes are TRBV20-1 and TRBJ2-3, with a tentative D call TRBD2 (6 bases). Germline CDR1 reads DFQATT; CDR2 reads SNEGSKA (reference sequence). V lost 6 bases and J lost 1, with 23 bases in between. This CDR3 region has 17 residues. CDR3 coding DNA: TGCAGTGCGTTTACAAGCGGGCCCCTATCTGGCACAGATACGCAGTATTTT. This encodes CSAFTSGPLSGTDTQYF.

This clonotype is a singleton in its sample. This chain joins TRBV29-1 and TRBJ2-3; tentatively, D is TRBD1 (5 bases). With 4 bases removed from V and 1 base from J, the gap between germline ends came to 18 bases. The CDR3 runs 16 residues. Germline-derived CDR1 and CDR2 are SQVTM and ANQGSEA. In DNA form, the CDR3 reads TGCAGCGTTGGTTTGCGTTTGGGGCCTCGCACAGATACGCAGTATTTT. Translated: CSVGLRLGPRTDTQYF.

This clonotype was seen once. The chain is built from TRBV11-3 and TRBJ1-1; weak D call: TRBD1 (6 bases). The V end was cut by 3 bases, the J end by 1 base, with 21 bases between. The CDR3 has 18 residues. In germline, CDR1 is SGHNT, CDR2 YENEEA. CDR3 region: CASSLYGGQSQWNTEAFF. The CDR3 DNA sequence: TGTGCCAGCAGCTTGTATGGGGGGCAGAGCCAGTGGAACACTGAAGCTTTCTTT.

The chain recombines TRBV7-9 with TRBJ1-2, with D unresolved. Germline V CDR1 and CDR2: SEHNR, FQNEAQ (reference sequence). Trimming left V 0 bases short and J 4 bases short, with 6 bases between. The CDR3 sequence is 13 residues long. In nucleotides, the CDR3 is TGTGCCAGCAGCTTAGCGGGAAGCTATGGCTACACCTTC. Translating it yields CASSLAGSYGYTF.